Each of the 26 T cell receptor beta chains below was sequenced from the same sample in a study of shared clonotypes between healthy human individuals. This table comes from immunoSEQ multiplex PCR, and its TCRdb copy is limited to in-frame clones, with some not included. Of more than 2 million clones in the sample, roughly 96% were seen once. Sequences were obtained from naive CD4+ T cells sorted from blood. The sample's subset: CD45RA+ positively selected. These receptors all stem from a man between 18 and 35 years old in good health.

CDR3: CAWSQATIYGYTF. DNA of the CDR3: TGTGCCTGGAGTCAGGCCACGATCTATGGCTACACCTTC. The chain employs TRBV30 and TRBJ1-2; D is ambiguous. This CDR3 is built from 13 residues. The germline V gene encodes CDR1 GTSNPN and CDR2 SVGIG (reference sequence). V lost 2 bases to trimming and J lost 4 bases, with 11 bases between them.

J is TRBJ1-1 and V is TRBV5-4, with a possible D match to TRBD1 (5 bases). The CDR3 runs to 14 residues. With 3 bases removed from V and 4 bases from J, the gap between germline ends came to 13 bases. CDR1 is SGHNT and CDR2 is YYREEE in the germline V gene (reference sequence). The CDR3 DNA reads as TGTGCCAGCAGCTCCCCCTTCGGGGGCACTGAAGCTTTCTTT. This translates into CASSSPFGGTEAFF.

This rearrangement joins TRBV11-2 to TRBJ2-5; TRBD1 aligns across 8 bases. Germline CDR1 reads SGHAT; CDR2 reads FQNNGV. V shed 5 bases, J shed 5 bases, and the junction held 13 bases outside the gene matches. The CDR3 is 16 residues long. CDR3 region: CASSNGAGGAWETQYF. The CDR3 DNA is TGTGCCAGCAGCAACGGCGCAGGGGGCGCCTGGGAGACCCAGTACTTC. Using reference TRBV11-2 and TRBJ2-5 for the parts outside the CDR3, the full variable domain is EAGVAQSPRYKIIEKRQSVAFWCNPISGHATLYWYQQILGQGPKLLIQFQNNGVVDDSQLPKDRFSAERLKGVDSTLKIQPAKLEDSAVYLCASSNGAGGAWETQYFGPGTRLLVL.

About this clone: The same CDR3 arises from other DNA sequences in this sample as well. The gene calls are TRBV6-1 and TRBJ2-7; possible D gene TRBD1, 5 bases. The germline gives CDR1 MNHNS, CDR2 SASEGT. Trimming removed 6 bases at V and 1 base at J, with 10 bases between. This CDR3 comprises 13 residues. The CDR3 loop is CASSRDRSYEQYF. Here the CDR3 DNA reads TGTGCCAGCAGCAGGGATCGGTCCTACGAGCAGTACTTC.

The rearrangement uses TRBV5-1 and TRBJ2-5; TRBD2 matches 11 bases. Germline CDR1 reads SGHRS; CDR2 reads YFSETQ. Losses at the gene ends were 3 bases for V and 5 bases for J; bases not matched to a gene: 3. This CDR3 has 14 amino acids. The CDR3 sequence is CASSSTSGKETQYF. The CDR3 DNA follows: TGCGCCAGCAGCTCGACTAGCGGGAAGGAGACCCAGTACTTC.

The chain is built from TRBV7-9 and TRBJ1-5, with D possibly being TRBD1 (5 bases). V was pared by 5 bases and J by 5 bases, with 16 bases between. This CDR3 has 15 residues. Germline V lookup: CDR1 SEHNR, CDR2 FQNEAQ (reference sequence). The CDR3 bases are TGTGCCAGCAGCCCCGGACAAACGGGGGATCAGCCCCAGCATTTT. This translates into CASSPGQTGDQPQHF.

The chain recombines TRBV18 with TRBJ2-7; tentative D call: TRBD1 (6 bases). Deletions cut 1 base from V and 6 bases from J, with 10 bases between. Germline lookup yields CDR1 KGHSH and CDR2 LQKENI. The CDR3 is made up of 13 amino acids. As DNA, the CDR3 is TGTGCCAGCTCACCACTGGGACACCGCGAGCAGTACTTC. Translation: CASSPLGHREQYF.

The J gene is TRBJ1-1, the V gene TRBV10-3; weak D call: TRBD1 (5 bases). Germline CDR1 and CDR2: ENHRY and SYGVKD. This CDR3 is 13 amino acids long. V was cut by 10 bases and J by 2 bases, with 14 bases left in between. CDR3 sequence: CATQTEINTEAFF. In DNA form, the CDR3 reads TGTGCCACCCAGACAGAGATAAACACTGAAGCTTTCTTT.

The rearrangement links TRBV7-2 to TRBJ2-2; TRBD2 agrees at 7 bases. The germline CDR1 and CDR2 sequences are SGHTA and FQGNSA. The junction had 7 bases not matched to a gene; V was cut back by 2 bases and J by 4 bases. This CDR3 is 16 amino acids long. CDR3 in amino acids: CASSLTAGEVTGELFF. The CDR3 nucleotides are TGTGCCAGCAGCTTAACGGCGGGAGAGGTCACCGGGGAGCTGTTTTTT.

The chain carries TRBV14 and TRBJ2-3, with D possibly TRBD2 on 7 matching bases. V was clipped by 0 bases and J by 12 bases, with 16 bases between them. CDR1 SGHDN and CDR2 FVKESK come from the germline V gene. CDR3 length: 14 amino acids. CDR3 in amino acids: CASSQDVGGRVQYF. The CDR3, as DNA: TGTGCCAGCAGCCAAGACGTCGGGGGGCGGGTTCAGTATTTT.

The chain recombines TRBV4-1 with TRBJ2-3; 7 bases match TRBD1. In germline, CDR1 is MGHRA, CDR2 YSYEKL. The ends lost 0 bases at V and 2 bases at J; junction bases unmatched: 5. The CDR3 runs to 16 residues. This CDR3 reads CASSQDMGTDTDTQYF. In DNA, the CDR3 is TGCGCCAGCAGCCAAGACATGGGGACAGACACAGATACGCAGTATTTT.

The V gene is TRBV7-2, the J gene TRBJ2-7, with 7 positions matching TRBD2. V trimming: 1 base; J trimming: 6 bases; junction bases outside the gene matches: 12. Germline-derived CDR1 and CDR2 are SGHTA and FQGNSA. There are 16 residues in the CDR3. The chain's CDR3 is CASSLGGGGSVTEQYF. For the CDR3, the DNA is TGTGCCAGCAGCTTAGGAGGTGGCGGGAGTGTTACCGAGCAGTACTTC.

The chain is built from TRBV5-1 and TRBJ2-5; 9 nucleotides line up with TRBD1. The germline V gene encodes CDR1 SGHRS and CDR2 YFSETQ. The CDR3 runs to 13 residues. V was pared by 7 bases and J by 1 base, with 2 bases of the junction left unmatched. Here the CDR3 DNA reads TGCGCCAGCGGACAGGGGCGCCAAGAGACCCAGTACTTC. Translating it yields CASGQGRQETQYF.

The chain joins TRBV2 to TRBJ2-1, with TRBD2 identical over 8 bases. CDR1 is SNHLY, CDR2 FYNNEI, per germline. The CDR3 has 16 residues. Trimming at V came to 0 bases and at J to 7 bases, leaving 8 bases not matched to a gene. The CDR3 DNA sequence: TGTGCCAGCAGTGAAGCTAGCGGGGTCCTCTCTAATGAGCAGTTCTTC. Protein: CASSEASGVLSNEQFF.

This sequence joins TRBV5-4 and TRBJ2-3, with 7 bases that match TRBD1. The CDR3 runs to 14 residues. Looked up from germline, CDR1 is SGHNT and CDR2 is YYREEE (reference sequence). The V gene end was trimmed by 2 bases and the J gene end by 4 bases; junction bases not matched to a gene: 4. CDR3: CASSFTTGSDTQYF. CDR3 sequence (DNA): TGTGCCAGCAGCTTCACGACAGGGTCAGATACGCAGTATTTT.

This clone was recorded at least ten times. V is TRBV6-1 and J is TRBJ1-2; 7 nucleotides match TRBD1. V trimming: 6 bases; J trimming: 4 bases; junction bases outside the gene matches: 5. Germline CDR1 reads MNHNS; CDR2 reads SASEGT. The CDR3 runs 13 residues. The CDR3 DNA sequence: TGTGCCAGCAGCCGACAGGGTTCCTATGGCTACACCTTC. It encodes CASSRQGSYGYTF.

The rearrangement links TRBV6-1 to TRBJ1-3; D perhaps matches TRBD1 (5 bases). The CDR3 spans 17 residues. Trimming left V 0 bases short and J 3 bases short, with 15 bases between. CDR1 and CDR2 (germline): MNHNS, SASEGT. CDR3 region: CASSEATQGVVGNTIYF. The CDR3 DNA sequence: TGTGCCAGCAGTGAAGCAACGCAGGGAGTGGTTGGAAACACCATATATTTT.

The count of this clone is one. The chain recombines TRBV2 with TRBJ2-6; perhaps D is TRBD1 or TRBD2 (5 bases each). The germline V gene encodes CDR1 SNHLY and CDR2 FYNNEI. Deletions cut 7 bases from V and 0 bases from J, with 16 bases between. The CDR3 sequence is 17 residues long. CDR3 in amino acids: CASIPGTGSSGANVLTF. Here the CDR3 DNA reads TGTGCCAGCATCCCGGGGACGGGGAGCTCTGGGGCCAACGTCCTGACTTTC.

The chain employs TRBV6-5 and TRBJ1-2, with a possible D match to TRBD1 (6 bases). The CDR3 totals 15 residues. CDR1 is MNHEY and CDR2 is SVGAGI in the germline V gene. V was cut by 2 bases and J by 4 bases, with 14 bases left in between. The CDR3 DNA reads TGTGCCAGCAGTTACGCAGGGGTAGCATCCTATGGCTACACCTTC. Translation: CASSYAGVASYGYTF.

This chain uses TRBV2 with TRBJ2-5; 9 bases fit TRBD2. From germline, CDR1 is SNHLY and CDR2 FYNNEI. The CDR3 consists of 18 residues. J gave up 6 bases and V 0 bases, and 14 bases lay outside the gene matches. The CDR3 is CASSEAGGGRADWKTQYF. The CDR3 region has the DNA TGTGCCAGCAGTGAAGCGGGAGGCGGGAGGGCCGATTGGAAGACCCAGTACTTC. Drawing the rest from reference TRBV2 and TRBJ2-5, the complete variable domain is EPEVTQTPSHQVTQMGQEVILRCVPISNHLYFYWYRQILGQKVEFLVSFYNNEISEKSEIFDDQFSVERPDGSNFTLKIRSTKLEDSAMYFCASSEAGGGRADWKTQYFGPGTRLLVL.

This clone was seen just once. The V call is TRBV5-1, the J call TRBJ2-3, with 7 nucleotides matching TRBD1. The CDR3 totals 15 residues. The germline V gene has CDR1 SGHRS and CDR2 YFSETQ. V was pared by 0 bases and J by 2 bases, with 3 bases of the junction left unmatched. This CDR3 reads CASSLVGTDTDTQYF. CDR3 bases: TGCGCCAGCAGCTTGGTTGGGACAGACACAGATACGCAGTATTTT. Full variable domain (rest looked up from reference TRBV5-1 and TRBJ2-3): KAGVTQTPRYLIKTRGQQVTLSCSPISGHRSVSWYQQTPGQGLQFLFEYFSETQRNKGNFPGRFSGRQFSNSRSEMNVSTLELGDSALYLCASSLVGTDTDTQYFGPGTRLTVL.

The chain uses TRBV19 and TRBJ2-2; TRBD2 matches 8 bases. Germline values: CDR1 LNHDA, CDR2 SQIVND (reference sequence). Trimming cost V 6 bases and J 2 bases; bases outside gene matches: 8. This CDR3 region has 16 residues. DNA for the CDR3: TGTGCCAGTAGGACCACTAGCGGACTAAACACCGGGGAGCTGTTTTTT. Its protein product is CASRTTSGLNTGELFF.

The chain links TRBV28 to TRBJ1-2, with 10 positions matching TRBD1. The CDR3 extends over 13 amino acids. Germline CDR1 and CDR2: MDHEN and SYDVKM. V lost 3 bases, J lost 13 bases, and 8 bases stayed unmatched. Written as DNA, the CDR3 is TGTGCCAGCAGTTTGGACAGGGGGTTGTTGCGCACCTTC. Encoded protein: CASSLDRGLLRTF.

This rearrangement joins TRBV29-1 to TRBJ2-3; 9 nucleotides match TRBD1. Germline trimming cut 5 bases from V and 5 bases from J; bases unmatched to any gene: 8. The CDR3 is made up of 14 amino acids. Germline V gene lookup returns CDR1 SQVTM and CDR2 ANQGSEA. Here the CDR3 reads CSVQSGTGLDTQYF. Here the CDR3 DNA reads TGCAGCGTTCAATCCGGGACAGGGTTAGATACGCAGTATTTT.

This rearrangement joins TRBV19 to TRBJ2-2; weak D call: TRBD1 (6 bases). V shed 9 bases and J shed 1 base, with 15 bases lying between them. There are 15 residues in the CDR3. Germline CDR1 reads LNHDA; CDR2 reads SQIVND (reference sequence). CDR3 coding DNA: TGTGCCAGCCAAACCCGGACAGTGAACACCGGGGAGCTGTTTTTT. Translating gives CASQTRTVNTGELFF.

V gene TRBV5-1 combines with J gene TRBJ2-7; D gene ambiguous. CDR1 is SGHRS, CDR2 YFSETQ, per germline. This CDR3 has 18 amino acids. The V and J ends lost 2 bases and 0 bases respectively, with 21 bases between them. The CDR3 DNA sequence: TGCGCCAGCAGCTTCTTCCTGCGTGGCCAGAGTAGCTCCTACGAGCAGTACTTC. Translating gives CASSFFLRGQSSSYEQYF.